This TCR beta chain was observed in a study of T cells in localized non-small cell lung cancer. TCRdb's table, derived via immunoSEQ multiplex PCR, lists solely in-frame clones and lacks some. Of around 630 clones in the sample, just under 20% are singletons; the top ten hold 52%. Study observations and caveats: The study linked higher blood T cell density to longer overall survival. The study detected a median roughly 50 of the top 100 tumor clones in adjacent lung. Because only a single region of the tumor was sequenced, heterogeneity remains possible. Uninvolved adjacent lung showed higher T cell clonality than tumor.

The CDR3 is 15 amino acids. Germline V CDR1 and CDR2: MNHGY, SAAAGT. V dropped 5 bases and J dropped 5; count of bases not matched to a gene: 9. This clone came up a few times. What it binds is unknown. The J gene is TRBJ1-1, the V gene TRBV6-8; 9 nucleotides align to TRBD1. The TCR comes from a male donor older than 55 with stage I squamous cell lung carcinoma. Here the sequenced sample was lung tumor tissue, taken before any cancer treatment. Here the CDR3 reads CASSTSTGGWTEAFF. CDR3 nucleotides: TGTGCCAGCAGTACCTCAACAGGGGGCTGGACTGAAGCTTTCTTT.